The subject of this entry is one T cell receptor (beta chain). The antigen is not known. The data derive from a study of beta chain features in type 1 diabetes. Study summary: Taken together, all samples contributed nearly 110 million examined sorted cells. Whole-study findings and limits: Shorter TCRB CDR3s, moderately but significantly so, were found in Type 1 diabetes patients in all four CD4+ subsets. Cells expressing TCR highly could be over-represented by cDNA sequencing.

Germline CDR1 and CDR2: SQVTM and ANQGSEA. The V gene lost 7 bases and the J gene lost 3 bases, with 12 bases spanning the gap. This CDR3 spans 12 amino acids. cDNA synthesis used the whole RNA isolate, giving expressed TCRB sequences. Produced via immunoSEQ multiplex PCR; TCRdb's table is partial and in-frame only. The sample consists of about 470,000 clones, about 29% of them appearing once. Sequencing input: naive CD4+ T cells from blood. The clonotype originates from a young man in good health. J is TRBJ2-5 and V is TRBV29-1; D uncertain. The CDR3, as DNA: TGCAGCGCTTCGACCACAAAAGAGACCCAGTACTTC. Protein sequence: CSASTTKETQYF. The full variable domain, completed using reference TRBV29-1 and TRBJ2-5, is SAVISQKPSRDICQRGTSLTIQCQVDSQVTMMFWYRQQPGQSLTLIATANQGSEATYESGFVIDKFPISRPNLTFSTLTVSNMSPEDSSIYLCSASTTKETQYFGPGTRLLVL.